Sequencing of this T cell receptor (beta chain) was carried out in a study of identical twins. Findings of the study overall: The degree of excess twin sharing was weaker in beta out-of-frame sequences.

In TCRdb, the 5' RACE reads were re-called with MiXCR into one record per CDR3 protein. Of approximately 670,000 distinct CDR3 sequences in the sample, approximately 6% were seen once. In the case of this clonotype: Its antigen is not identified.

The CDR3 covers 14 residues. V was pared by 7 bases and J by 1 base, with 11 bases between. This receptor was obtained from a man between 18 and 29 years old in good health. The specimen was naive T cells sorted from blood. This chain joins TRBV12-3 or TRBV12-4 and TRBJ2-1; D might be TRBD2 (6 bases). The CDR3 here is CASNEDYSYNEQFF. CDR3 bases: TGTGCCAGCAATGAGGACTATTCCTACAATGAGCAGTTCTTC.